Each of the 24 T cell receptor beta chains below was sequenced from the same sample in a study of memory CD4+ T cells and cytomegalovirus serostatus. The sort gate was single viable CD3+CD4+CD8-CD45RO+ cells for memory CD4+ T cells. Sequencing used immunoSEQ multiplex PCR; TCRdb keeps in-frame clones, though not all of them. The sample consists of tens of thousands of clones, 70% to 80% of them appearing once. What was sequenced was memory CD4+ T cells from blood. Receptors originate from an adult in good health and CMV-seropositive.

The chain joins TRBV9 to TRBJ2-2; no definite D call. The CDR3 loop spans 15 amino acids. The germline V and J ends were trimmed by 0 bases and 2 bases, with 8 bases remaining between them. CDR1 and CDR2 from the germline V gene are SGDLS and YYNGEE. CDR3 coding DNA: TGTGCCAGCAGCGTAGATCCTACCAACACCGGGGAGCTGTTTTTT. Translation: CASSVDPTNTGELFF.

The chain employs TRBV6-5 and TRBJ2-1; D is uncertain. Germline CDR1 and CDR2: MNHEY and SVGAGI. This CDR3 spans 12 amino acids. Deletions cut 6 bases from V and 9 bases from J, with 12 bases between. CDR3 DNA sequence: TGTGCCAGCAGCCCAGGTTGGCGTGAGCAGTTCTTC. Amino acid sequence: CASSPGWREQFF.

This chain links TRBV15 with TRBJ2-2, with D hard to call. Per germline, CDR1 LNHNV and CDR2 YYDKDF (reference sequence). This CDR3 region has 15 residues. The V and J ends lost 1 base and 2 bases respectively, with 8 bases between them. The CDR3 nucleotides read TGTGCCACCAGCAGAGGCGCGGCTAACACCGGGGAGCTGTTTTTT. It translates to CATSRGAANTGELFF.

The rearrangement uses TRBV11-2 and TRBJ1-4; D perhaps matches TRBD1 (6 bases). The CDR3 extends over 16 amino acids. V lost 7 bases and J lost 2, with 17 bases in between. Germline CDR1 SGHAT, CDR2 FQNNGV. The chain's CDR3 is CASTARGGATNEKLFF. The CDR3 DNA reads as TGTGCCAGCACGGCCAGGGGAGGGGCTACTAATGAAAAACTGTTTTTT.

J is TRBJ1-3 and V is TRBV5-4, with D hard to call. CDR3 length equals 12 residues. Trimming left V 2 bases short and J 7 bases short, with 7 bases between. CDR1 is SGHNT, CDR2 YYREEE, per germline (reference sequence). The CDR3 region is CASSLYGNTIYF. The DNA of the CDR3 is TGTGCCAGCAGCTTATATGGGAACACCATATATTTT.

The V and J genes are TRBV19 and TRBJ2-3, with 10 bases matching TRBD2. The CDR3 spans 14 residues. CDR1 and CDR2 (germline): LNHDA, SQIVND (reference sequence). The V and J ends lost 5 bases and 5 bases, in that order; junction bases with no gene match: 4. The CDR3 sequence is CASSPGLAIDTQYF. Here the CDR3 DNA reads TGTGCCAGTAGTCCGGGACTAGCGATAGATACGCAGTATTTT.

The V and J genes are TRBV2 and TRBJ1-1, with 7 bases identical to TRBD1. Germline assignment: CDR1 SNHLY and CDR2 FYNNEI. V trimming: 8 bases; J trimming: 5 bases; junction bases outside the gene matches: 11. This CDR3 is 14 amino acids long. This CDR3 is CASSGGTGRTEAFF. In DNA, the CDR3 is TGTGCCAGCTCAGGGGGTACAGGGCGGACTGAAGCTTTCTTT.

The chain is built from TRBV11-1 and TRBJ1-2; the match to TRBD1 covers 9 bases. Per the germline V gene, CDR1 is SGHAT and CDR2 is FQDESV (reference sequence). Unmatched junction bases numbered 12, after V lost 11 bases and J lost 8 bases. The CDR3 is 13 amino acids. CDR3 residues: CAGYRGLSFGYTF. As DNA, the CDR3 is TGTGCCGGGTACAGGGGGCTCTCCTTCGGCTACACCTTC.

The genes are TRBV19 and TRBJ1-2; no reliable D call. CDR1 and CDR2 (germline): LNHDA, SQIVND (reference sequence). The CDR3 sequence is 14 residues long. Between the trimmed V and J ends, which lost 3 bases and 3 bases, there was a span of 11 bases. The CDR3 nucleotides read TGTGCCAGTAGTATTGGAGGACGCGACTATGGCTACACCTTC. As protein: CASSIGGRDYGYTF.

V is TRBV27 and J is TRBJ1-1; no reliable D call. Germline V gene sequence: CDR1 MNHEY, CDR2 SMNVEV (reference sequence). The ends were cut back, 6 bases at V and 0 bases at J, with 8 bases in the middle. There are 13 residues in the CDR3. This chain's CDR3 is CASRTTLNTEAFF. The CDR3 DNA sequence: TGTGCCAGCAGGACTACATTGAACACTGAAGCTTTCTTT.

This chain uses TRBV11-1 with TRBJ1-1, with D possibly being TRBD1 (5 bases). Trimming stripped 1 base from V and 9 bases from J, with 12 bases between. In germline, CDR1 is SGHAT, CDR2 FQDESV (reference sequence). CDR3 size: 13 residues. The CDR3 DNA reads as TGTGCCAGCAGCTTAGGGGGCGCCAATCAAGCTTTCTTT. Protein product: CASSLGGANQAFF.

This sequence joins TRBV11-3 and TRBJ1-1; D is unclear. This CDR3 is 15 amino acids long. Per germline, CDR1 SGHNT and CDR2 YENEEA. Trimming cost V 6 bases and J 4 bases, with 18 bases left between them. For the CDR3, the DNA is TGTGCCAGCAGTTATGCCCGAGAGCTGGTCACTGAAGCTTTCTTT. It yields the protein CASSYARELVTEAFF.

The gene calls are TRBV7-2 and TRBJ2-5; D is unclear. Germline-derived CDR1 and CDR2 are SGHTA and FQGNSA. Deletions cut 0 bases from V and 5 bases from J, with 13 bases between. The CDR3 is 15 residues long. The CDR3 DNA reads as TGTGCCAGCAGCTTAGCCCCAAGCAGTTTCGAGACCCAGTACTTC. Translating it yields CASSLAPSSFETQYF.

The chain recombines TRBV9 with TRBJ1-1; D is undetermined. The CDR3 spans 14 residues. The germline V and J ends were trimmed by 0 bases and 0 bases, with 6 bases remaining between them. Germline V gene lookup returns CDR1 SGDLS and CDR2 YYNGEE. CDR3 sequence reads: CASSVGRMNTEAFF. DNA for the CDR3: TGTGCCAGCAGCGTAGGACGAATGAACACTGAAGCTTTCTTT.

The chain links TRBV6-1 to TRBJ2-5, with a tentative D call TRBD2 (5 bases). This CDR3 has 17 amino acids. Deletions cut 4 bases from V and 2 bases from J, with 20 bases between. CDR1 and CDR2 from the germline V gene are MNHNS and SASEGT. DNA for the CDR3: TGTGCCAGCAGTGTGTACGGGTTTACAGCGGTACAAGAGACCCAGTACTTC. Protein product: CASSVYGFTAVQETQYF.

This clone was found once. The gene calls are TRBV7-8 and TRBJ2-2; D is unresolved. Trimming shortened V by 5 bases and J by 6 bases, and 13 bases separated the two germline ends. This CDR3 is 14 amino acids long. The germline gives CDR1 SGHVS, CDR2 FQNEAQ. The CDR3 spells CASSPFLEPGELFF. CDR3 coding DNA: TGTGCCAGCAGCCCCTTCTTAGAACCCGGGGAGCTGTTTTTT. Full variable domain (remainder filled in from reference TRBV7-8 and TRBJ2-2): GAGVSQSPRYKVAKRGQDVALRCDPISGHVSLFWYQQALGQGPEFLTYFQNEAQLDKSGLPSDRFFAERPEGSVSTLKIQRTQQEDSAVYLCASSPFLEPGELFFGEGSRLTVL.

This clone came up once. The genes are TRBV30 and TRBJ2-7; TRBD2 aligns across 8 bases. CDR3 length equals 16 residues. Germline V gene data show CDR1 as GTSNPN and CDR2 as SVGIG (reference sequence). J lost 3 bases, V lost 7 bases, and 17 bases had no gene match. The CDR3 is CASGSSDGGDIYEQYF. The CDR3, as DNA: TGTGCCTCAGGTAGCTCCGACGGGGGGGATATCTACGAGCAGTACTTC.

V usage is TRBV6-5 and J usage is TRBJ2-5, with D perhaps assigned TRBD1 or TRBD2 (5 bases each). From germline, CDR1 is MNHEY and CDR2 SVGAGI. Trimming removed 7 bases from V and 3 bases from J, with 15 bases in between. The CDR3 has 14 amino acids. The CDR3 is CASKVPGGKETQYF. The CDR3 DNA is TGTGCCAGCAAGGTGCCTGGGGGAAAAGAGACCCAGTACTTC.

This chain links TRBV28 with TRBJ1-5, with unresolved D. Germline CDR1 MDHEN, CDR2 SYDVKM. The ends were cut back, 8 bases at V and 7 bases at J, with 12 bases in the middle. CDR3 length: 12 amino acids. The CDR3 bases are TGTGCCAGCCGAATAACCCCCCAGCCCCAGCATTTT. Its protein product is CASRITPQPQHF.

The chain links TRBV19 to TRBJ2-7; the D gene is possibly TRBD2 (5 bases). The CDR3 has 12 amino acids. The germline gives CDR1 LNHDA, CDR2 SQIVND (reference sequence). V lost 0 bases and J 12 bases, leaving 12 bases between the germline ends. The CDR3 spells CASSIDGEKLYV. CDR3 DNA: TGTGCCAGTAGTATAGATGGGGAGAAGCTGTACGTC.

The chain recombines TRBV6-5 with TRBJ2-5; D remains ambiguous. V was clipped by 6 bases and J by 1 base, with 6 bases between them. Germline V gene lookup returns CDR1 MNHEY and CDR2 SVGAGI. This CDR3 has 12 residues. The DNA of the CDR3 is TGTGCCAGCAGGGGTATCCAAGAGACCCAGTACTTC. Residues: CASRGIQETQYF.

The chain has TRBV28 and TRBJ1-5; D perhaps matches TRBD1 (6 bases). Trimming removed 3 bases at V and 1 base at J, with 19 bases between. CDR3 length: 18 residues. Germline V lookup: CDR1 MDHEN, CDR2 SYDVKM. The CDR3, as DNA: TGTGCCAGCAGTTTCGGTACAAGGGGGGCGGTGAGCAATCAGCCCCAGCATTTT. This translates into CASSFGTRGAVSNQPQHF. Combining the CDR3 with reference TRBV28 and TRBJ1-5 gives the whole variable domain DVKVTQSSRYLVKRTGEKVFLECVQDMDHENMFWYRQDPGLGLRLIYFSYDVKMKEKGDIPEGYSVSREKKERFSLILESASTNQTSMYLCASSFGTRGAVSNQPQHFGDGTRLSIL.

The table lists this clone with a few counts. The J gene is TRBJ2-1, the V gene TRBV6-5; either TRBD1 or TRBD2 may supply D (5 bases each). The CDR3 loop spans 13 amino acids. In germline, CDR1 is MNHEY, CDR2 SVGAGI. Trimming pared 2 bases from V and 10 bases from J, leaving 12 bases between. DNA of the CDR3: TGTGCCAGCAGTTACGACTATGGGGCCGAGCAGTTCTTC. Its protein product is CASSYDYGAEQFF.

The rearrangement uses TRBV27 and TRBJ1-6; unclear D gene. Germline V CDR1 and CDR2: MNHEY, SMNVEV (reference sequence). The CDR3 length is 13 residues. V was clipped by 4 bases and J by 5 bases, with 6 bases between them. CDR3 loop: CASSWEHNSPLHF. The DNA for the CDR3 is TGTGCCAGCAGTTGGGAGCATAATTCACCCCTCCACTTT.